These 9 T cell receptor beta chains were all obtained from the same sample, sequenced in a study of T cell repertoires in cytomegalovirus infection. TCRdb ran MiXCR on the reads and lists one entry per CDR3 protein. The sample shows just under 300,000 distinct CDR3 sequences, about 9.2% of them seen only once. The material sequenced was PBMCs. The receptors come from a human donor in good health (CMV status not recorded). Some clones in this sample may be carry-over from other donors' samples.

About this clonotype: A read error is possible here, since a much larger clone lies one base away. V gene TRBV5-1 combines with J gene TRBJ2-5; 15 nucleotides match TRBD2. The CDR3 is made up of 16 amino acids. CDR1 and CDR2 (germline): SGHRS, YFSETQ. The CDR3 sequence is CASSTGLAGGQESQYF. The CDR3 nucleotides read TGCGCCAGCAGCACGGGACTAGCGGGGGGACAAGAGTCCCAGTACTTC.

This clonotype was found many times. The chain links TRBV7-9 to TRBJ2-2; D might be TRBD2 (5 bases). The CDR3 covers 14 residues. V dropped 3 bases and J dropped 5 bases, with 10 bases sitting between them. CDR1 is SEHNR and CDR2 is FQNEAQ in the germline V gene (reference sequence). The CDR3 DNA reads as TGTGCCAGCAGCTTCGAGGGTCGAACCGGGGAGCTGTTTTTT. This gives the protein CASSFEGRTGELFF.

This clonotype was picked up many times. The chain employs TRBV14 and TRBJ1-4; D is uncertain. This CDR3 has 12 amino acids. V gave up 1 base and J gave up 6 bases, with 3 bases separating them. Germline V gives CDR1 SGHDN, CDR2 FVKESK. CDR3 amino acids: CASSQVDEKLFF. The DNA for the CDR3 is TGTGCCAGCAGCCAAGTTGATGAAAAACTGTTTTTT.

This clonotype was seen many times. The V and J genes are TRBV7-2 and TRBJ1-4, with a weak D call TRBD1 (5 bases). The CDR3 loop spans 17 amino acids. V shed 4 bases and J shed 0 bases, with 15 bases lying between them. Germline V CDR1 and CDR2: SGHTA, FQGNSA. CDR3 region: CASSYEGRRATNEKLFF. CDR3 nucleotides: TGTGCCAGCAGCTACGAGGGGCGCCGGGCAACTAATGAAAAACTGTTTTTT.

This clonotype was detected ten times or more. V gene TRBV9 combines with J gene TRBJ2-2; the D call may be TRBD1 or TRBD2 (5 bases each). The CDR3 spans 16 residues. Trimming cost V 0 bases and J 4 bases, with 13 bases left between them. CDR1 SGDLS and CDR2 YYNGEE come from the germline V gene. In DNA, the CDR3 is TGTGCCAGCAGCGTAGCTAGCAGGGTGGGCACCGGGGAGCTGTTTTTT. Amino acid sequence: CASSVASRVGTGELFF. The full variable domain, with the rest looked up from reference TRBV9 and TRBJ2-2, is DSGVTQTPKHLITATGQRVTLRCSPRSGDLSVYWYQQSLDQGLQFLIQYYNGEERAKGNILERFSAQQFPDLHSELNLSSLELGDSALYFCASSVASRVGTGELFFGEGSRLTVL.

The CDR3 DNA reads as TGCGCCAGCAGCTTTACGCCGGGGGCCATGTCAGAGACCCAGTACTTC. This codes for CASSFTPGAMSETQYF. V usage is TRBV5-1 and J usage is TRBJ2-5; perhaps D is TRBD1 or TRBD2 (6 bases each). Germline lookup yields CDR1 SGHRS and CDR2 YFSETQ. V was shortened by 2 bases and J by 4 bases, with 18 bases between the two germline ends. This CDR3 is 16 amino acids long.

This clonotype occurred many times. The chain employs TRBV7-2 and TRBJ2-7; tentatively, D is TRBD1 or TRBD2 (7 bases each). The CDR3 runs to 14 residues. Trimming pared 5 bases from V and 5 bases from J, leaving 16 bases between. CDR1 SGHTA and CDR2 FQGNSA come from the germline V gene. CDR3 DNA sequence: TGTGCCAGCAGCGCGCAGACAGGGAGGGACGAGCAGTACTTC. Translation gives CASSAQTGRDEQYF.

This chain links TRBV28 with TRBJ1-1; tentatively, D is TRBD1 (6 bases). Germline V CDR1 and CDR2: MDHEN, SYDVKM. The CDR3 is 14 amino acids. Deletions cut 5 bases from V and 7 bases from J, with 17 bases between. For the CDR3, the DNA is TGTGCCAGCAGTCCGAACCCCGGGGGCGGTGAAGCTTTCTTT. It encodes CASSPNPGGGEAFF.

The table lists this clonotype with many counts. The chain combines TRBV7-9 with TRBJ1-5; no clear D gene. This CDR3 is built from 12 residues. V was pared by 5 bases and J by 10 bases, with 12 bases between. Germline CDR1 SEHNR, CDR2 FQNEAQ (reference sequence). The CDR3 bases are TGTGCCAGCAGCCTCCAAGAAAACCCCCAGCATTTT. Translated, it gives CASSLQENPQHF. The full variable domain, in which reference TRBV7-9 and TRBJ1-5 provide the parts outside the CDR3, is DTGVSQNPRHKITKRGQNVTFRCDPISEHNRLYWYRQTLGQGPEFLTYFQNEAQLEKSRLLSDRFSAERPKGSFSTLEIQRTEQGDSAMYLCASSLQENPQHFGDGTRLSIL.